Included here is one TCR beta chain sequence, with context. What it binds is not known. The data originate from a study of cytomegalovirus exposure and HLA in healthy donors. Study observations and caveats: Follow-up analysis later connected one missense variant in DCLRE1C with trimming of TCR beta V- and J-genes. Cytomegalovirus-associated status was assigned to approximately 160 TCR beta chains. In an earlier analysis, productive rearrangement rates for most beta V segments clustered near 90% or 30%.

A multiplex PCR was run with 60 Vbeta primers and 13 Jbeta primers. Measured with immunoSEQ multiplex PCR; TCRdb has only the in-frame clones, and not every one. This sample has 120,000 or so clones, with roughly 80% found just once. Material: PBMCs. The receptor was isolated from a man aged 18 to 29 in good health and CMV-seropositive.

CDR3 protein: CASRQGWSGEAFF. CDR3 nucleotides: TGTGCCAGCAGACAAGGGTGGTCAGGGGAGGCTTTCTTT. The chain uses TRBV6-1 and TRBJ1-1; D may be TRBD1 (6 bases). Germline V CDR1 and CDR2: MNHNS, SASEGT. The length of the CDR3 is 13 residues. V lost 6 bases, J lost 11 bases, and 19 bases lay in between.